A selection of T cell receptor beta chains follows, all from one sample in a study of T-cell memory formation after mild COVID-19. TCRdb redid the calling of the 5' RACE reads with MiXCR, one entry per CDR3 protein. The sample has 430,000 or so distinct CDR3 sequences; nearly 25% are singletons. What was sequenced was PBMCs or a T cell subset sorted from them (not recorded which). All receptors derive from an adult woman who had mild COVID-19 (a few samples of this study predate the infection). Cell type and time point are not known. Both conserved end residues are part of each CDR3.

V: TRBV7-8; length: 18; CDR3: CASSLASAGGAPSYEQYF
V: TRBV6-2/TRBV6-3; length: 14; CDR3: CASRAGSSYNEQFF
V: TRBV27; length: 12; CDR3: CASRTPGLEAFF
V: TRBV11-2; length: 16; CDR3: CASTLLQDWLSYEQYF
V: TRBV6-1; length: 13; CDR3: CASRGQGTTEAFF
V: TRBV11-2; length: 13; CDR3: CASSQLGEWRQYF
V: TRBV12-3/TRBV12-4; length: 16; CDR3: CASSKREGQYQETQYF
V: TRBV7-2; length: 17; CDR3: CASSLAPGGRTQYEQYF
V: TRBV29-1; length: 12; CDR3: CSVDRLNTEAFF
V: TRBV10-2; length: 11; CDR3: CASSESNTQYF
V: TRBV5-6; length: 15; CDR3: CASSFHILAKNIQYF
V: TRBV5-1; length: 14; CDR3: CASSLSGRVNEQFF
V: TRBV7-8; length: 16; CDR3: CASSKGLAGEIYEQYF
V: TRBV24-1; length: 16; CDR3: CATSDATSGRRDTQYF
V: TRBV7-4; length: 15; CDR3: CASRYSGDNTGELFF
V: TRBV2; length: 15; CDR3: CASSEAARQQETQYF
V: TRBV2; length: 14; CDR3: CASRVDSFTDTQYF
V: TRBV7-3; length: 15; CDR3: CASSPMGAVNTEAFF
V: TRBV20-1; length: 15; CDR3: CSAPTSGSGQNIQYF
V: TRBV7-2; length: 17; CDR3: CASSLVGRQRANRGYTF
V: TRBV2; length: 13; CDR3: CASSSGSLVGQYF
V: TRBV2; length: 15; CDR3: CASSYSSGSSYEQYF
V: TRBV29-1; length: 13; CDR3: CSVDYQGGTEAFF
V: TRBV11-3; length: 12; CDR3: CASSLSLDEQYF
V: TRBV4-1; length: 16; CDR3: CASSQGPGQGNTEAFF
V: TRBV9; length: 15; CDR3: CASSVLAEGTGELFF
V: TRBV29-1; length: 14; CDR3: CSVVRGQGGNEQYF
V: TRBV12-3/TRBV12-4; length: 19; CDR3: CASSPLGPLAGGITDTQYF
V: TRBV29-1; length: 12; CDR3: CSVDAAPNEQFF
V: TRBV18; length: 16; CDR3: CASSLGTGVDQETQYF
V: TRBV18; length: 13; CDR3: CASSPPPGVTQYF
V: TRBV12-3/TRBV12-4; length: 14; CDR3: CASSRLARGDEQYF
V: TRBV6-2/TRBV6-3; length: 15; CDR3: CASSSLWTSGETQYF
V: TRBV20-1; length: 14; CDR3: CSARAGRGAWGYTF
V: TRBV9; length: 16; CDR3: CASSTQVGGGGNTIYF
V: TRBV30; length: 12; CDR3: CAWGTRIYEQFF
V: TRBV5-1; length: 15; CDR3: CASSGGGPLTDTQYF
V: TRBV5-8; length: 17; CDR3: CASSFLAGGASTDTQYF
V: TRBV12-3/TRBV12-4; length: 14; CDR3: CASSPYRGFYERYF
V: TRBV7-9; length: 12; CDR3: CASSPQRDEQYF
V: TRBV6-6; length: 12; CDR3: CATQGMNQPQHF
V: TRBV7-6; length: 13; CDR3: CASSTTRQETQYF